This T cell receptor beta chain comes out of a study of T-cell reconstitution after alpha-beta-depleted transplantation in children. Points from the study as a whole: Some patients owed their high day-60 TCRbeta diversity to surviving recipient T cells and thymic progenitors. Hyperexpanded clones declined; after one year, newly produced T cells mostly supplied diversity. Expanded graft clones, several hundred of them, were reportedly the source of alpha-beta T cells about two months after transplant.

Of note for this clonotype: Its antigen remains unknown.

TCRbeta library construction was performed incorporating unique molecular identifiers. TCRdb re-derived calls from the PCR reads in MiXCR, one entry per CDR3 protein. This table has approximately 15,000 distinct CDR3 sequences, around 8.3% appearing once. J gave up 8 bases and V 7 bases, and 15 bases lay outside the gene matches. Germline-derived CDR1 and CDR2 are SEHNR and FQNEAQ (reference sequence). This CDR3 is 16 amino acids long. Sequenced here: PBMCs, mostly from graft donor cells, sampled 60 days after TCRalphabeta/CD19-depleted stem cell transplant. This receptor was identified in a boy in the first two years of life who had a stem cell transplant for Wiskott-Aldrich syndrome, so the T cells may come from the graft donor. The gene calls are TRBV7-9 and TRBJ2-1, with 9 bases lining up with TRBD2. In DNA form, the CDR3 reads TGTGCCAGCACCCTAAAGGGTATGGCGGGAGGGGATGAGCAGTTCTTC. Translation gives CASTLKGMAGGDEQFF. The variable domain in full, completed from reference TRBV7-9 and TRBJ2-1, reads DTGVSQNPRHKITKRGQNVTFRCDPISEHNRLYWYRQTLGQGPEFLTYFQNEAQLEKSRLLSDRFSAERPKGSFSTLEIQRTEQGDSAMYLCASTLKGMAGGDEQFFGPGTRLTVL.